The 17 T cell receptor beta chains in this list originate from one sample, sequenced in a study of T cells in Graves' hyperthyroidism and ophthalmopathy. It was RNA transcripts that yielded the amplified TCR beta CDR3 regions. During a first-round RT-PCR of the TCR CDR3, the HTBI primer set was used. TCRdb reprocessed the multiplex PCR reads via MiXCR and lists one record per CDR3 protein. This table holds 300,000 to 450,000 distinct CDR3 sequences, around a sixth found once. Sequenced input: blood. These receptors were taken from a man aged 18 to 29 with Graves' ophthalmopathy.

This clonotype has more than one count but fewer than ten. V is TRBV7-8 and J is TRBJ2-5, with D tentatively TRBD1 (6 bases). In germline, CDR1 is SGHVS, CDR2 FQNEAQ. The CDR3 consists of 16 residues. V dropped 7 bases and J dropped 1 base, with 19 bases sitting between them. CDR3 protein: CASNSQGNPLQETQYF. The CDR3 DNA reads TGTGCCAGCAACTCACAGGGAAACCCACTCCAAGAGACCCAGTACTTC.

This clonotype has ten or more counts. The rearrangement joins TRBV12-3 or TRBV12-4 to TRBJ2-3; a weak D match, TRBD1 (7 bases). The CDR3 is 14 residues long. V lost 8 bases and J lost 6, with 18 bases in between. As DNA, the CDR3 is TGTGCCAGCGGCGGGACAGTGAACGTGGATACGCAGTATTTT. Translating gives CASGGTVNVDTQYF.

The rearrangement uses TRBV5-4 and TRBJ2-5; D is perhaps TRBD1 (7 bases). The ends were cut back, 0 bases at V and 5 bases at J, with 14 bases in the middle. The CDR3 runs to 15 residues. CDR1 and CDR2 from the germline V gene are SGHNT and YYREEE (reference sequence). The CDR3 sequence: CASSLAGGGVETQYF. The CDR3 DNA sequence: TGTGCCAGCAGCTTGGCCGGAGGGGGCGTGGAGACCCAGTACTTC.

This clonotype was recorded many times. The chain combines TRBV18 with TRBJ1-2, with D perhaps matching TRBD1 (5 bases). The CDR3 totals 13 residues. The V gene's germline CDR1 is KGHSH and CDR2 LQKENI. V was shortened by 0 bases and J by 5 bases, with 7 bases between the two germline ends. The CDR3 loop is CASSPPSGYGYTF. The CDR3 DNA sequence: TGTGCCAGCTCACCACCCTCAGGGTATGGCTACACCTTC.

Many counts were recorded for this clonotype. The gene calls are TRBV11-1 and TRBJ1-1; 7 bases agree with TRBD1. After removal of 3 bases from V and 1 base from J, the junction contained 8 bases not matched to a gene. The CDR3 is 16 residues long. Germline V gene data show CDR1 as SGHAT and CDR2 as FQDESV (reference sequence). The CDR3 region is CASSFHGDSPNTEAFF. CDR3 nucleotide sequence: TGTGCCAGCAGCTTTCATGGGGACAGCCCGAACACTGAAGCTTTCTTT.

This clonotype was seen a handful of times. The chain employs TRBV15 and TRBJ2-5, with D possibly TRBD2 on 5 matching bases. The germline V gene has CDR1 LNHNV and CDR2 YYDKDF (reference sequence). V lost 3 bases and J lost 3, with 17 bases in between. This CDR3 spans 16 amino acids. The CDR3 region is CATSRGSGVGEETQYF. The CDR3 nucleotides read TGTGCCACCAGCAGGGGCAGCGGAGTGGGAGAAGAGACCCAGTACTTC.

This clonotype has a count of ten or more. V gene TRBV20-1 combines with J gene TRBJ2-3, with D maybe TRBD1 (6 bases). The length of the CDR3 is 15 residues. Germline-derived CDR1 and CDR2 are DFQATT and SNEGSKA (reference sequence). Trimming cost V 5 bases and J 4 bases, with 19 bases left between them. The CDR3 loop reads CSALQGPPYADTQYF. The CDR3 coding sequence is TGCAGTGCTTTACAGGGACCCCCTTACGCAGATACGCAGTATTTT.

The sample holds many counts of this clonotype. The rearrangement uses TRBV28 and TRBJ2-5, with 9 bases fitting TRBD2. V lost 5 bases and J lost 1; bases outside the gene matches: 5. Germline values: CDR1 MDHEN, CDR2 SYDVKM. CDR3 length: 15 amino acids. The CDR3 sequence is CASSLTSGTQETQYF. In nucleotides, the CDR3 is TGTGCCAGCAGTCTGACTAGCGGCACCCAAGAGACCCAGTACTTC.

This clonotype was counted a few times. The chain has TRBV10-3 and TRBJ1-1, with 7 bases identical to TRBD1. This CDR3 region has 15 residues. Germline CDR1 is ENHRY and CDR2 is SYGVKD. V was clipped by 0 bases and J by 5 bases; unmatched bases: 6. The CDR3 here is CAISESNRGQTEAFF. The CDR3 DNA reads TGTGCCATCAGTGAGTCGAACAGGGGACAAACTGAAGCTTTCTTT.

CDR3 DNA sequence: TGTGCCAGTATCCTGGAAGTGGGCGGAGTGAACACTGAAGCTTTCTTT. Translation: CASILEVGGVNTEAFF. The J gene is TRBJ1-1, the V gene TRBV19; D is unclear. CDR1 is LNHDA, CDR2 SQIVND, per germline (reference sequence). V lost 7 bases and J lost 0, with 18 bases in between. This CDR3 contains 16 residues.

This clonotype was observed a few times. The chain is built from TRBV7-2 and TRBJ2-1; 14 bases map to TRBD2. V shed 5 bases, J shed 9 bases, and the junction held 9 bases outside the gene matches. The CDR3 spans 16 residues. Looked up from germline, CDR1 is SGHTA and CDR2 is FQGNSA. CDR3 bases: TGTGCCAGCAGCCCCTGGACTAGCGGGGGGCGGGGTGAGCAGTTCTTC. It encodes CASSPWTSGGRGEQFF.

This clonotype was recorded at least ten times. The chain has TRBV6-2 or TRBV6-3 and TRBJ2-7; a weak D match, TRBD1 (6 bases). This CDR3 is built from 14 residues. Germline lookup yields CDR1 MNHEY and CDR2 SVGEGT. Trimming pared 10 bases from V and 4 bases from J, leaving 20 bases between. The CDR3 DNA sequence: TGTGCCACCGCGGACAGACCGCCGGTTTACGAGCAGTACTTC. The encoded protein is CATADRPPVYEQYF.

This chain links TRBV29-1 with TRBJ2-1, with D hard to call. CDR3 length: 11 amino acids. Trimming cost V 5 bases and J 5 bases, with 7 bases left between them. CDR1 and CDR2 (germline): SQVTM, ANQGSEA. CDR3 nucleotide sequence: TGCAGCGTTTCGGGCGACAATGAGCAGTTCTTC. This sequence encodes CSVSGDNEQFF.

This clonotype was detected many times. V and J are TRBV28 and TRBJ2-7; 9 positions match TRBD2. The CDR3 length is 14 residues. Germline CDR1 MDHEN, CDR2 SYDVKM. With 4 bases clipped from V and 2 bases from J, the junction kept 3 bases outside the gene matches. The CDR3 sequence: CASSWLAGPYEQYF. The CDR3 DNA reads TGTGCCAGCAGTTGGCTAGCGGGGCCCTACGAGCAGTACTTC.

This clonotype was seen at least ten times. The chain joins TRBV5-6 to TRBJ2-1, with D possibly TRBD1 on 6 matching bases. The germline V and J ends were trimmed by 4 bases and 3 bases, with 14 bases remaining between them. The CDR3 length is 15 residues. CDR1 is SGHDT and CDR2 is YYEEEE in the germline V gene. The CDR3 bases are TGTGCCAGCAGCAAGACACAGGGAATCTACAATGAGCAGTTCTTC. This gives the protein CASSKTQGIYNEQFF.

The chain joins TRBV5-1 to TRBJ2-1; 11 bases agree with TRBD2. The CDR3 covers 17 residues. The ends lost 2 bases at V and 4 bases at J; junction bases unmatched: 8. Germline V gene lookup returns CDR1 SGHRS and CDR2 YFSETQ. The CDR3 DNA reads TGCGCCAGCAGCTTTTCCCAGACTAGCGGGGTTTACAATGAGCAGTTCTTC. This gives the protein CASSFSQTSGVYNEQFF.

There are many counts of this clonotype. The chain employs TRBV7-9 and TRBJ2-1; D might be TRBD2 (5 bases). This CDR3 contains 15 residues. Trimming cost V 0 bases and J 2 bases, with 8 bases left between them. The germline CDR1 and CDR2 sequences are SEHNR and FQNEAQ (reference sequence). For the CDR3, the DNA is TGTGCCAGCAGCTTAGCCAGCGGCACCTACAATGAGCAGTTCTTC. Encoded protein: CASSLASGTYNEQFF.